This passage covers 22 T cell receptor beta chains from one sample sequenced in a study of blood T cell repertoires in COVID-19. Data came from immunoSEQ multiplex PCR; TCRdb stores just in-frame clones and leaves some out. Of some 460,000 clones listed, 87% are singletons. Sequencing was performed on PBMCs or T cells enriched from blood (not recorded which). The receptors here all came from a woman aged 18-35 years who had recovered from COVID-19.

The V call is TRBV30, the J call TRBJ2-2, with D tentatively TRBD1 (5 bases). V lost 0 bases, J lost 6 bases, and 17 bases lay in between. There are 16 residues in the CDR3. From germline, CDR1 is GTSNPN and CDR2 SVGIG (reference sequence). This CDR3 reads CAWSVTPGLSPGELFF. The CDR3 bases are TGTGCCTGGAGTGTAACCCCAGGGTTGTCTCCCGGGGAGCTGTTTTTT.

The chain has TRBV23-1 and TRBJ1-2; D call uncertain. TRBV23-1 is given ORF status, its function remaining uncertain. V lost 8 bases and J 5 bases, leaving 21 bases between the germline ends. This CDR3 has 15 amino acids. DNA for the CDR3: TGCGCCAGCTCCCTCCGTCCCGGGAGCCGGTATGGCTACACCTTC. This sequence encodes CASSLRPGSRYGYTF.

This chain connects TRBV2 to TRBJ2-7; D ambiguous. Germline-derived CDR1 and CDR2 are SNHLY and FYNNEI. V dropped 6 bases and J dropped 7 bases, with 19 bases sitting between them. This CDR3 contains 14 residues. The CDR3 DNA reads as TGTGCCAGCAGGTCCGACTCTGAATACTCTGAGCAGTACTTC. As protein: CASRSDSEYSEQYF.

The J gene is TRBJ2-7, the V gene TRBV6-5; TRBD1 matches 9 bases. With V trimmed by 7 bases and J by 5 bases, 12 bases remained unmatched. Looked up from germline, CDR1 is MNHEY and CDR2 is SVGAGI. The CDR3 is 15 amino acids. In nucleotides, the CDR3 is TGTGCCAGCAATCCACCCGACAGGGGGTTTAACGAGCAGTACTTC. This encodes CASNPPDRGFNEQYF.

The chain combines TRBV5-1 with TRBJ1-2, with D possibly TRBD1 on 6 matching bases. CDR3 length: 16 amino acids. Germline CDR1 SGHRS, CDR2 YFSETQ. V was trimmed by 3 bases and J by 0 bases, leaving 15 bases between them. CDR3 sequence reads: CASSSGVGASNYGYTF. The CDR3 region has the DNA TGCGCCAGCAGCTCCGGTGTGGGGGCCTCTAACTATGGCTACACCTTC.

The V call is TRBV30, the J call TRBJ2-3, with 8 bases identical to TRBD2. CDR1 and CDR2 from the germline V gene are GTSNPN and SVGIG (reference sequence). The CDR3 consists of 15 residues. Losses at the gene ends were 2 bases for V and 3 bases for J; bases not matched to a gene: 7. CDR3 in DNA: TGTGCCTGGAGTAGCACTCCGGGGGGGACAGATACGCAGTATTTT. It is translated as CAWSSTPGGTDTQYF.

V gene TRBV18 combines with J gene TRBJ2-7, with D uncertain. V lost 3 bases and J lost 3, with 12 bases in between. CDR3 length equals 14 residues. The germline gives CDR1 KGHSH, CDR2 LQKENI. The CDR3 coding sequence is TGTGCCAGCTCACCGAAGCAGGATTACTACGAGCAGTACTTC. Protein: CASSPKQDYYEQYF.

In DNA, the CDR3 is TGTGCCAGCAGTTTAACGGGGGGTTCACCCCTCCACTTT. Translation: CASSLTGGSPLHF. This chain connects TRBV27 to TRBJ1-6; possible D gene TRBD1, 5 bases. This CDR3 region has 13 residues. The V end was cut by 2 bases, the J end by 9 bases, with 8 bases between. Germline V CDR1 and CDR2: MNHEY, SMNVEV (reference sequence).

The chain couples TRBV30 to TRBJ2-1; D remains unclear. CDR1 and CDR2 from the germline V gene are GTSNPN and SVGIG (reference sequence). CDR3 length: 11 amino acids. V lost 2 bases and J 3 bases, leaving 2 bases between the germline ends. The CDR3 DNA sequence: TGTGCCTGGAGTCACTACAATGAGCAGTTCTTC. Translated, it gives CAWSHYNEQFF.

The chain recombines TRBV2 with TRBJ2-7; D not certain. This CDR3 spans 11 amino acids. V lost 6 bases, J lost 4 bases, and 7 bases lay in between. Germline V gives CDR1 SNHLY, CDR2 FYNNEI. CDR3 nucleotides: TGTGCCAGCAGGGCGGCATACGAGCAGTACTTC. It translates to CASRAAYEQYF.

This clone was observed a single time. The rearrangement links TRBV3-1 (or the pseudogene TRBV3-2) to TRBJ2-5; a weak D match, TRBD1 (6 bases). The CDR3 runs to 15 residues. V was shortened by 3 bases and J by 2 bases, with 13 bases between the two germline ends. The germline gives CDR1 LGHDT, CDR2 YNNKEL (reference sequence). The CDR3 region is CASSHYPGQQETQYF. Here the CDR3 DNA reads TGTGCCAGCAGCCACTACCCGGGACAACAAGAGACCCAGTACTTC.

The chain links TRBV24-1 to TRBJ2-1; TRBD1 matches at 7 bases. The CDR3 spans 16 residues. The J segment lost 2 bases and the V segment lost 4 bases, leaving 7 bases of the junction unmatched. From germline, CDR1 is KGHDR and CDR2 SFDVKD. CDR3 coding DNA: TGTGCCACCAGTGACCTCGGGACAGCTGCCTACAATGAGCAGTTCTTC. The encoded protein is CATSDLGTAAYNEQFF.

The rearrangement uses TRBV12-3 or TRBV12-4 and TRBJ1-1; D possibly corresponds to TRBD1 (6 bases). CDR3 length: 13 amino acids. V was shortened by 6 bases and J by 4 bases, with 12 bases between the two germline ends. The CDR3 nucleotides read TGTGCCAGCAGCGCTACACAGGGCACTGAAGCTTTCTTT. This gives the protein CASSATQGTEAFF.

The chain carries TRBV6-1 and TRBJ2-1, with 8 bases aligning to TRBD1. Germline CDR1 MNHNS, CDR2 SASEGT. V shed 0 bases and J 13 bases; nucleotides not matched to a gene: 8. This CDR3 spans 14 amino acids. The CDR3 sequence: CASSEARGTGHQFF. CDR3 sequence (DNA): TGTGCCAGCAGTGAAGCGCGAGGGACAGGACACCAGTTCTTC.

The rearrangement links TRBV2 to TRBJ1-2, with D perhaps matching TRBD1 (5 bases). Trimming cost V 10 bases and J 3 bases, with 9 bases left between them. Germline loops: CDR1 SNHLY, CDR2 FYNNEI. There are 11 residues in the CDR3. CDR3 nucleotides: TGTGCCAACCCGACAGACTATGGCTACACCTTC. This gives the protein CANPTDYGYTF.

This sequence joins TRBV6-5 and TRBJ1-1; weak D call: TRBD1 (6 bases). Per the germline V gene, CDR1 is MNHEY and CDR2 is SVGAGI. This CDR3 has 14 residues. The germline V and J ends were trimmed by 0 bases and 9 bases, with 14 bases remaining between them. Written as DNA, the CDR3 is TGTGCCAGCAGTTACTCGATGGGCAGGGGAAAAGCTTTCTTT. Protein sequence: CASSYSMGRGKAFF.

The chain uses TRBV20-1 and TRBJ1-2; D is unresolved. From germline, CDR1 is DFQATT and CDR2 SNEGSKA (reference sequence). There are 11 residues in the CDR3. V lost 1 base and J 3 bases, leaving 3 bases between the germline ends. In DNA form, the CDR3 reads TGCAGTGCTAGAGGCGACTATGGCTACACCTTC. Its translation: CSARGDYGYTF.

This chain uses TRBV6-5 with TRBJ1-4; 7 positions match TRBD1. The CDR3 runs to 14 residues. Germline trimming cut 6 bases from V and 7 bases from J; bases unmatched to any gene: 8. Germline V CDR1 and CDR2: MNHEY, SVGAGI. The CDR3 sequence is CASRKRGQGEKLFF. CDR3 in DNA: TGTGCCAGCAGGAAAAGGGGGCAGGGTGAAAAACTGTTTTTT.

This clone was recorded only once. The chain carries TRBV4-2 and TRBJ1-1, with 8 bases lining up with TRBD1. Unmatched junction bases numbered 9, after V lost 3 bases and J lost 3 bases. CDR1 is LGHNA, CDR2 YNFKEQ, per germline. CDR3 length: 16 amino acids. Written as DNA, the CDR3 is TGTGCCAGCAGCCATTTGATGACAGGGGATGACACTGAAGCTTTCTTT. It yields the protein CASSHLMTGDDTEAFF.

CDR3 sequence: CASSSSGGEETQYF. The CDR3 region has the DNA TGTGCCAGCAGTTCTAGCGGGGGGGAAGAGACCCAGTACTTC. The V and J genes are TRBV2 and TRBJ2-5, with TRBD2 identical over 12 bases. CDR1 and CDR2 (germline): SNHLY, FYNNEI. The CDR3 covers 14 residues. V dropped 5 bases and J dropped 3; count of bases not matched to a gene: 1.

The rearrangement links TRBV6-6 to TRBJ2-3, with 7 nucleotides matching TRBD1. This CDR3 has 11 amino acids. V shed 10 bases, J shed 5 bases, and the junction held 3 bases outside the gene matches. Germline CDR1 is MNHNY and CDR2 is SVGAGI (reference sequence). For the CDR3, the DNA is TGTGCCACGCACAGGGGAGATACGCAGTATTTT. Translation: CATHRGDTQYF.

The chain recombines TRBV30 with TRBJ1-2; no firm D call. The CDR3 is 13 residues long. The ends were cut back, 0 bases at V and 9 bases at J, with 14 bases in the middle. The germline V gene has CDR1 GTSNPN and CDR2 SVGIG (reference sequence). The DNA for the CDR3 is TGTGCCTGGAGTGTAGGGTCGAGGGAGCGCTACACCTTC. Protein: CAWSVGSRERYTF.